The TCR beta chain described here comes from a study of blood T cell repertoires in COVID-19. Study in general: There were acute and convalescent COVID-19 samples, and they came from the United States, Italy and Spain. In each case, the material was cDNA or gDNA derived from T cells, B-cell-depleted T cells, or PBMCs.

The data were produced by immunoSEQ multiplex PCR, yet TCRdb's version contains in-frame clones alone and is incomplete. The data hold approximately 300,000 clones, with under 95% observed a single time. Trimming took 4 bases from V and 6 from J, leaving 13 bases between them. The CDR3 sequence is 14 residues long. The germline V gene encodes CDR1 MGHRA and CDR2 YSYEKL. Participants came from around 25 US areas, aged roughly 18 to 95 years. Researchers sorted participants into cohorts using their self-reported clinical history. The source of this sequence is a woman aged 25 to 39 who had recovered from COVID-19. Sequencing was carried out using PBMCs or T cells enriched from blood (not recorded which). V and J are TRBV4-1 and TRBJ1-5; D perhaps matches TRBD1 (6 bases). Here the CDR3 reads CASSLDRLGQPQHF. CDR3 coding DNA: TGCGCCAGCAGCCTCGACAGGTTAGGTCAGCCCCAGCATTTT.